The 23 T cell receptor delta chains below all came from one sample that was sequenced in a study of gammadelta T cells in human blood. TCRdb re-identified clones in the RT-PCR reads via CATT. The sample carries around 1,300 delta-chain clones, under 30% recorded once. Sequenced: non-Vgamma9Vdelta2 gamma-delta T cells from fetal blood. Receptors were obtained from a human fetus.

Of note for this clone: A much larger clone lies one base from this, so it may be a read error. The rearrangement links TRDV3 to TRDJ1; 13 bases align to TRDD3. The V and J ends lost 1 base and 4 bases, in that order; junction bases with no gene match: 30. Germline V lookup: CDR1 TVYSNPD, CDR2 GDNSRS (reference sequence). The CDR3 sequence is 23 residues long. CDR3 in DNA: TGTGCCTTTACGATCCAACTACTTCCGTACTGGGGGATACGCGCCCCTCGCATCGATAAACTCATCTTT. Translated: CAFTIQLLPYWGIRAPRIDKLIF. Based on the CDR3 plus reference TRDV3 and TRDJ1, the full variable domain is CDKVTQSSPDQTVASGSEVVLLCTYDTVYSNPDLFWYRIRPDYSFQFVFYGDNSRSEGADFTQGRFSVKHILTQKAFHLVISPVRTEDSATYYCAFTIQLLPYWGIRAPRIDKLIFGKGTRVTVEP.

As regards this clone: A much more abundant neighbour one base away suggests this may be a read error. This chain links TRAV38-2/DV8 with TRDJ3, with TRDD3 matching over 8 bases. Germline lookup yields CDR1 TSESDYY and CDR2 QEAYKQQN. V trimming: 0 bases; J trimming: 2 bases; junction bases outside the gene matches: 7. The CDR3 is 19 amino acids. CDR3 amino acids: CAYRSARGYSTWDTRQMFF. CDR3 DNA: TGTGCTTATAGGAGCGCTAGGGGATACAGCACCTGGGACACCCGACAGATGTTTTTC. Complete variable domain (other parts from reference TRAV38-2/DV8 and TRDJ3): AQTVTQSQPEMSVQEAETVTLSCTYDTSESDYYLFWYKQPPSRQMILVIRQEAYKQQNATENRFSVNFQKAAKSFSLKISDSQLGDAAMYFCAYRSARGYSTWDTRQMFFGTGIKLFVEP.

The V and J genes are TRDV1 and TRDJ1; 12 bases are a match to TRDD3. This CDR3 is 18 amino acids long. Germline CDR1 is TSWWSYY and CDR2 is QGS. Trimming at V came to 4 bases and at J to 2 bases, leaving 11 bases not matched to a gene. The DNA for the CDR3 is TGTGCTCTTGGGGCCGTACTGGGGGATACCAGAGGGACCGATAAACTCATCTTT. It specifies CALGAVLGDTRGTDKLIF.

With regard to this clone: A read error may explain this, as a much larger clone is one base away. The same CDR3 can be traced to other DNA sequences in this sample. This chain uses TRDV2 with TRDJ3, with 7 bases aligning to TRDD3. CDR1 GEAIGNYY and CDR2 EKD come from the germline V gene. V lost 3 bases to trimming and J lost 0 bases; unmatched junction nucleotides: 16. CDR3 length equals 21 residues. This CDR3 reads CACDSTDLWGTPSWDTRQMFF. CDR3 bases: TGTGCCTGTGACTCCACCGATTTGTGGGGGACCCCCTCCTGGGACACCCGACAGATGTTTTTC.

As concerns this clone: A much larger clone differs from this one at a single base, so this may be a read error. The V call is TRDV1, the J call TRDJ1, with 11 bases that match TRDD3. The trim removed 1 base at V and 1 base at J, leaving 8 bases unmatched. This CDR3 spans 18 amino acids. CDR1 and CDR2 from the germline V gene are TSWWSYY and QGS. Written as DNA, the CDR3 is TGTGCTCTTGGGGAACATGAAGCTGGGGGATACTCCACCGATAAACTCATCTTT. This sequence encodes CALGEHEAGGYSTDKLIF.

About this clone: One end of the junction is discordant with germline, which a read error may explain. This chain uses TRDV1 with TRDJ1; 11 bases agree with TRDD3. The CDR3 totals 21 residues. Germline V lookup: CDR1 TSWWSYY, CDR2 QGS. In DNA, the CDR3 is TGTGCTTTTGGGGAACTTAAAGCTACTACTATCTGGTACTGGGGGATAGATAAACTCATCTTT. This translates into CAFGELKATTIWYWGIDKLIF.

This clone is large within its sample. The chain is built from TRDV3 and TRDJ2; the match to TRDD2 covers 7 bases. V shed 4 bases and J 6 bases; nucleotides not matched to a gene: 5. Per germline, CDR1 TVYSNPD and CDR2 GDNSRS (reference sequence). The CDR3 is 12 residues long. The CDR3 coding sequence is TGTGCCTCACCTTCCTCGGCAGCACAACTCTTCTTT. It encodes CASPSSAAQLFF.

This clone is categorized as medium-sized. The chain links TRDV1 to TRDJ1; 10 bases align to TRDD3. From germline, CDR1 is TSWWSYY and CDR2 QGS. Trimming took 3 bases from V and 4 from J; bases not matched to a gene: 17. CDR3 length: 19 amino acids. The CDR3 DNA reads TGTGCTCTTGGGGATCCGTCTTCCGTACTGGGGGATGGGAGCGATAAACTCATCTTT. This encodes CALGDPSSVLGDGSDKLIF.

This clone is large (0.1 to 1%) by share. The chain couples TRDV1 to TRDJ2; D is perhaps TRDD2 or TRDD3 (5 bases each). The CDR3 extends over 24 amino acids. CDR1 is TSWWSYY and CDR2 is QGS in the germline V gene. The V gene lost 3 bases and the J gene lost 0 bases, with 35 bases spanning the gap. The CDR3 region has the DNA TGTGCTCTTGGGGATAACCTACCGGAACGGGGAACCCTCCTAACGAGGGCTTTGACAGCACAACTCTTCTTT. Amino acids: CALGDNLPERGTLLTRALTAQLFF.

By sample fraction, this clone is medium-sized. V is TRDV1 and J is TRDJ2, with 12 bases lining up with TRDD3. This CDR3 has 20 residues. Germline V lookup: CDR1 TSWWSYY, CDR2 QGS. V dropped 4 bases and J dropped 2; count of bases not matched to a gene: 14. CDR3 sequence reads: CALGVPSLLLGDTLTAQLFF. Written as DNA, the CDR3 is TGTGCTCTTGGGGTCCCTTCCCTTTTACTGGGGGATACCTTGACAGCACAACTCTTCTTT.

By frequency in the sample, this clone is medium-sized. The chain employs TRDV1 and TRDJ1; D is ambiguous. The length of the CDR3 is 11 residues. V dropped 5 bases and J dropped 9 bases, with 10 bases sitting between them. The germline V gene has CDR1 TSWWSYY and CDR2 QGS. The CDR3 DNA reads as TGTGCTCTTGGGACCCGGAGCCAACTCATCTTT. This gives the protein CALGTRSQLIF.

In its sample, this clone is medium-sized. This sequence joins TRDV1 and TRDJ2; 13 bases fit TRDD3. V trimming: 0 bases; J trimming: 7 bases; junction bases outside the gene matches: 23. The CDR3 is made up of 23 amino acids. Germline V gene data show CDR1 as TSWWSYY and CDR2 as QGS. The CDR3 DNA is TGTGCTCTTGGGGAACTGGGGGAGACCTCTTGGGTACTGGGGGATACGCGAGAAGCACAACTCTTCTTT. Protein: CALGELGETSWVLGDTREAQLFF.

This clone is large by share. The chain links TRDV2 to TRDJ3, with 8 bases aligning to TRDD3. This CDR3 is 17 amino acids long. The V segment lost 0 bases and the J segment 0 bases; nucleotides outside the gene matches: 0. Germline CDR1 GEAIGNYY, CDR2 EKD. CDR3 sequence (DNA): TGTGCCTGTGACACCGGGGGATACTCCTGGGACACCCGACAGATGTTTTTC. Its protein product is CACDTGGYSWDTRQMFF.

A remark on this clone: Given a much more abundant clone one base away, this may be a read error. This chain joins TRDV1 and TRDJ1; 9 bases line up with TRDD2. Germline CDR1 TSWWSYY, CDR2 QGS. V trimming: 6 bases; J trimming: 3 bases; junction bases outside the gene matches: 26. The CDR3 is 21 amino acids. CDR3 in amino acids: CALGDHLPTFGDNCSADKLIF. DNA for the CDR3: TGTGCTCTTGGTGACCACCTTCCTACATTTGGGGATAATTGTTCGGCCGATAAACTCATCTTT.

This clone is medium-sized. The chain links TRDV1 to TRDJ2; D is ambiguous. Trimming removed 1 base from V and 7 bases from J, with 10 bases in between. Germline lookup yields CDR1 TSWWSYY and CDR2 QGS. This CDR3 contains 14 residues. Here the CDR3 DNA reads TGTGCTCTTGGGGAACGGTTGGGAGAAGCACAACTCTTCTTT. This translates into CALGERLGEAQLFF.

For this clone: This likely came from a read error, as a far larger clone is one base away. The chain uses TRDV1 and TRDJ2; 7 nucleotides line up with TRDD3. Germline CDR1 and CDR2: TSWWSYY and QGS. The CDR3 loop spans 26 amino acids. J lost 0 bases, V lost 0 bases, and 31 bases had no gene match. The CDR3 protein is CALGELPNGLYISFWGTAALTAQLFF. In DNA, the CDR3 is TGTGCTCTTGGGGAACTTCCGAATGGGCTTTATATCTCCTTTTGGGGGACCGCGGCTTTGACAGCACAACTCTTCTTT.

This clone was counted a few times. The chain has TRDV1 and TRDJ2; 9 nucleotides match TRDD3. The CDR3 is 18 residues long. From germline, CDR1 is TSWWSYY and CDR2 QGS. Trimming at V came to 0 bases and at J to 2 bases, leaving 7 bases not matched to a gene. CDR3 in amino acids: CALGELPVGGYLTAQLFF. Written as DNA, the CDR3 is TGTGCTCTTGGGGAACTCCCCGTCGGGGGATACTTGACAGCACAACTCTTCTTT.

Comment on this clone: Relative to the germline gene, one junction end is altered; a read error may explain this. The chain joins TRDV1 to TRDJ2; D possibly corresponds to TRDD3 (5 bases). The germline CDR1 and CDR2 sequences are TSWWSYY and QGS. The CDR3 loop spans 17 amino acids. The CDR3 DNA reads TGTGCTCTCGGGGAACTAGTTAACGGGAGTTTGACAGCACAACTCTTCTTT. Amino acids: CALGELVNGSLTAQLFF.

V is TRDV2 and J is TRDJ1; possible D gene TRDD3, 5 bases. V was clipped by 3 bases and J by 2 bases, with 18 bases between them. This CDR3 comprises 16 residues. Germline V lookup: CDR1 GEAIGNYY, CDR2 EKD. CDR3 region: CACDWAIPRVTDKLIF. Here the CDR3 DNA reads TGTGCCTGTGACTGGGCGATACCAAGGGTAACCGATAAACTCATCTTT.

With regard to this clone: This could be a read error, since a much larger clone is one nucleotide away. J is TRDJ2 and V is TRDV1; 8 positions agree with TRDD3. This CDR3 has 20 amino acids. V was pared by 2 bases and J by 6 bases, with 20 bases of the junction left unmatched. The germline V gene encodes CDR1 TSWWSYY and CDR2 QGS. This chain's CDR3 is CALGETAGLTWYWGPAQLFF. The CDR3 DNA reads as TGTGCTCTTGGGGAAACCGCGGGGCTCACCTGGTACTGGGGGCCAGCACAACTCTTCTTT.

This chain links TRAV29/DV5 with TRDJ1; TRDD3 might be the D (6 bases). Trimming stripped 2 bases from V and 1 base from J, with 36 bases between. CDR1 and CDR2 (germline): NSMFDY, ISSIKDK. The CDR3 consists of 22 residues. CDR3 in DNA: TGTGCAGCAAGATCCCTACGAACATACTTACTGGGAGATCCTTACATCACCGATAAACTCATCTTT. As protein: CAARSLRTYLLGDPYITDKLIF. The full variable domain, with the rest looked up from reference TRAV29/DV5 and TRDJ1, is DQQVKQNSPSLSVQEGRISILNCDYTNSMFDYFLWYKKYPAEGPTFLISISSIKDKNEDGRFTVFLNKSAKHLSLHIVPSQPGDSAVYFCAARSLRTYLLGDPYITDKLIFGKGTRVTVEP.

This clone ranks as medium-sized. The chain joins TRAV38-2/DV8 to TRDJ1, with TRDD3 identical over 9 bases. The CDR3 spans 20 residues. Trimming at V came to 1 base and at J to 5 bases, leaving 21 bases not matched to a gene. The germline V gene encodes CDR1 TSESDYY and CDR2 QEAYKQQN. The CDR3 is CAYRSYTFLDWGRRKDKLIF. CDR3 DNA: TGTGCTTATAGGAGCTATACCTTCCTTGACTGGGGGAGGAGAAAGGATAAACTCATCTTT.

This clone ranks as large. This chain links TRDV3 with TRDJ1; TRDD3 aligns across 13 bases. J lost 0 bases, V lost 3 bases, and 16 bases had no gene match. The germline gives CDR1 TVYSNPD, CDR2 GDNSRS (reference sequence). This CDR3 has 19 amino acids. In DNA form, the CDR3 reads TGTGCCTTGGGCCTTCCACTGGGGGATACGGCTTCTTACACCGATAAACTCATCTTT. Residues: CALGLPLGDTASYTDKLIF.